These T cell receptor beta chains were read from a single sample in a study of blood T cell repertoires in COVID-19. Repertoires were generated with immunoSEQ multiplex PCR, while TCRdb's copy carries only in-frame clones and drops some. The table shows approximately 240,000 clones, with around four fifths occurring only once. Sequences were obtained from peripheral blood. Every receptor here comes from an elderly woman with active or convalescent COVID-19. Each CDR3 is given with its conserved first and last residue. The order of the fields is CDR3 protein, V gene, J gene.

CDR3aa: CASSLARTGANEKLFF; v_gene: TRBV5-1; j_gene: TRBJ1-4
CDR3aa: CASSLMGGQVGELFF; v_gene: TRBV6-2/TRBV6-3; j_gene: TRBJ2-2
CDR3aa: CASSEFGQGSGGELFF; v_gene: TRBV25-1; j_gene: TRBJ2-2
CDR3aa: CASSGGGRRGQETQYF; v_gene: TRBV19; j_gene: TRBJ2-5
CDR3aa: CASSPRDRGSPLHF; v_gene: TRBV7-2; j_gene: TRBJ1-6
CDR3aa: CATSRLAGDVDTQYF; v_gene: TRBV3-1/TRBV3-2; j_gene: TRBJ2-3
CDR3aa: CASSRTPVISTDTQYF; v_gene: TRBV7-3; j_gene: TRBJ2-3
CDR3aa: CASSFEGGVSYNEQFF; v_gene: TRBV11-3; j_gene: TRBJ2-1
CDR3aa: CASSRDTGSYEQYF; v_gene: TRBV11-1; j_gene: TRBJ2-7
CDR3aa: CASSLGGAGGVDEQFF; v_gene: TRBV5-1; j_gene: TRBJ2-1
CDR3aa: CASSLDGRALNEQFF; v_gene: TRBV7-3; j_gene: TRBJ2-1
CDR3aa: CASSSLSGASGGDKEQYF; v_gene: TRBV11-3; j_gene: TRBJ2-7
CDR3aa: CASSLREAFSYNEQFF; v_gene: TRBV5-1; j_gene: TRBJ2-1
CDR3aa: CASSFLSSYNSPLHF; v_gene: TRBV28; j_gene: TRBJ1-6
CDR3aa: CASSLGTGYEQYF; v_gene: TRBV7-8; j_gene: TRBJ2-7
CDR3aa: CASSANPNEQFF; v_gene: TRBV9; j_gene: TRBJ2-1
CDR3aa: CASSLTTLQGTGGYTF; v_gene: TRBV5-1; j_gene: TRBJ1-2
CDR3aa: CASSGLLAGDTEAFF; v_gene: TRBV7-7; j_gene: TRBJ1-1
CDR3aa: CASSQGQKEFF; v_gene: TRBV6-2/TRBV6-3; j_gene: TRBJ2-1
CDR3aa: CASSFSGILQGAHNEQFF; v_gene: TRBV3-1/TRBV3-2; j_gene: TRBJ2-1
CDR3aa: CAWSESGRGGYTF; v_gene: TRBV30; j_gene: TRBJ1-2
CDR3aa: CASSYSTTGSGTSFSYEQYF; v_gene: TRBV6-2/TRBV6-3; j_gene: TRBJ2-7
CDR3aa: CASSITGTDTQYF; v_gene: TRBV7-3; j_gene: TRBJ2-3
CDR3aa: CASSPSSRLNQPQHF; v_gene: TRBV18; j_gene: TRBJ1-5
CDR3aa: CASRQETETRNTIYF; v_gene: TRBV5-1; j_gene: TRBJ1-3
CDR3aa: CSVEFLGKTQYF; v_gene: TRBV29-1; j_gene: TRBJ2-5
CDR3aa: CASSQGRSGGYTQYF; v_gene: TRBV4-3; j_gene: TRBJ2-3
CDR3aa: CASSLWTRANEQFF; v_gene: TRBV5-6; j_gene: TRBJ2-1
CDR3aa: CASSIGLAGDHEQFF; v_gene: TRBV11-1; j_gene: TRBJ2-1
CDR3aa: CASSLERAEQYF; v_gene: TRBV7-2; j_gene: TRBJ2-7
CDR3aa: CASSSQTGTHSYGYTF; v_gene: TRBV19; j_gene: TRBJ1-2
CDR3aa: CASSLEGTSEKTQYF; v_gene: TRBV7-2; j_gene: TRBJ2-5
CDR3aa: CSAEREETQYF; v_gene: TRBV20-1; j_gene: TRBJ2-5
CDR3aa: CASSQTDRGQGSTDTQYF; v_gene: TRBV23-1; j_gene: TRBJ2-3
CDR3aa: CASQGVMNTGELFF; v_gene: TRBV5-5; j_gene: TRBJ2-2
CDR3aa: CASSGGTGYNEQFF; v_gene: TRBV5-1; j_gene: TRBJ2-1
CDR3aa: CASSLAEVMNTEAFF; v_gene: TRBV5-4; j_gene: TRBJ1-1
CDR3aa: CASSPPGRGIGGEQYF; v_gene: TRBV18; j_gene: TRBJ2-7
CDR3aa: CATSDSGTGRETQYF; v_gene: TRBV24-1; j_gene: TRBJ2-5
CDR3aa: CASSLRQGSTEAFF; v_gene: TRBV19; j_gene: TRBJ1-1
CDR3aa: CASSQGSQGSTGELFF; v_gene: TRBV3-1/TRBV3-2; j_gene: TRBJ2-2
CDR3aa: CASSSPIRGSVYEQYF; v_gene: TRBV28; j_gene: TRBJ2-7
CDR3aa: CASSPGGQGTYEQYF; v_gene: TRBV7-2; j_gene: TRBJ2-7
CDR3aa: CASSPGLDSPQETQYF; v_gene: TRBV7-9; j_gene: TRBJ2-5
CDR3aa: CASSPPLAGATGELFF; v_gene: TRBV2; j_gene: TRBJ2-2
CDR3aa: CASSRRQGGETQYF; v_gene: TRBV3-1/TRBV3-2; j_gene: TRBJ2-5
CDR3aa: CASSLGRDYGYTF; v_gene: TRBV7-2; j_gene: TRBJ1-2
CDR3aa: CASSRDSTQFF; v_gene: TRBV5-6; j_gene: TRBJ2-1
CDR3aa: CASRGTGGQRGPNNEQFF; v_gene: TRBV19; j_gene: TRBJ2-1
CDR3aa: CAITAQGGDTEAFF; v_gene: TRBV10-3; j_gene: TRBJ1-1
CDR3aa: CASSLAGQGGEKLFF; v_gene: TRBV5-8; j_gene: TRBJ1-4
CDR3aa: CASSGQGISPLHF; v_gene: TRBV9; j_gene: TRBJ1-6
CDR3aa: CASSPTRMVAFF; v_gene: TRBV12-3/TRBV12-4; j_gene: TRBJ1-1
CDR3aa: CASSLVAGEAYEQYF; v_gene: TRBV5-1; j_gene: TRBJ2-7
CDR3aa: CATSRAPPGGTEAFF; v_gene: TRBV15; j_gene: TRBJ1-1
CDR3aa: CASMTGKETQYF; v_gene: TRBV3-1/TRBV3-2; j_gene: TRBJ2-5
CDR3aa: CASSPGSSYNEQFF; v_gene: TRBV9; j_gene: TRBJ2-1